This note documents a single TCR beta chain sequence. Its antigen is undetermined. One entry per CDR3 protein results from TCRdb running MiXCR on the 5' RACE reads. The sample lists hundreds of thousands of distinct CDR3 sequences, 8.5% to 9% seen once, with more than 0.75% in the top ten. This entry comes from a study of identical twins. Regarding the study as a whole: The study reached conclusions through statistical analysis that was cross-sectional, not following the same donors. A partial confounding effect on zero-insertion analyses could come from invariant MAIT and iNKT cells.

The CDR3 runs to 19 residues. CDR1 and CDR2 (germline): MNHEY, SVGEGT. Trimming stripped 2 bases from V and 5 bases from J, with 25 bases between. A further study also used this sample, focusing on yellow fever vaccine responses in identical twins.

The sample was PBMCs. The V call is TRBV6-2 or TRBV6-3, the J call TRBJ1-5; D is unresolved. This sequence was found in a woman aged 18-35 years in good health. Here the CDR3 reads CASSYALGSKRERYQPQHF. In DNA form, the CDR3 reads TGTGCCAGCAGTTACGCTCTGGGTAGTAAAAGGGAACGATATCAGCCCCAGCATTTT.